A single T cell receptor (beta chain) is shown here with its context. The target antigen is unknown. The sample is drawn from a study of monozygotic twins with inflammatory bowel disease. From the 5' RACE reads, TCRdb lists one entry per CDR3 protein and no DNA. Recorded for this sample: roughly 200,000 distinct CDR3 sequences. CDR1 and CDR2 from the germline V gene are SGHRS and YFSETQ. This CDR3 comprises 13 residues. Study-wide results and limits: Varying immunosuppressive regimens may have increased patient repertoire variability.

The chain carries TRBV5-1 and TRBJ1-6. The sample consisted of blood. This sequence originates from a human donor with ulcerative colitis or Crohn's disease, or a healthy co-twin of an affected twin (not recorded which). CDR3 sequence: CASSLGLAGILHF. Full variable domain (rest looked up from reference TRBV5-1 and TRBJ1-6): KAGVTQTPRYLIKTRGQQVTLSCSPISGHRSVSWYQQTPGQGLQFLFEYFSETQRNKGNFPGRFSGRQFSNSRSEMNVSTLELGDSALYLCASSLGLAGILHFGNGTRLTVT.